This entry describes one T cell receptor beta chain. The target antigen is unknown. A 120-subject validation cohort, separate from the 666-subject first cohort, supplied the donors. This table comes from immunoSEQ multiplex PCR, and its TCRdb copy is limited to in-frame clones, with some not included. The sample includes 280,000 or so clones, 88% of them seen just once. These data come from a study of cytomegalovirus exposure and HLA in healthy donors. Germline-derived CDR1 and CDR2 are MNHNS and SASEGT. This CDR3 region has 13 residues. V was cut by 11 bases and J by 4 bases, with 17 bases left in between. The study, taken as a whole, reports: Later, an analysis found that TCR clusters from the first cohort tended to co-occur in the 90 to 150 validation repertoires. While the bulk of TCR sequences proved rare, some public TCRs turned up in many donors. Among TCR beta chains, those listed as cytomegalovirus-associated numbered about 160.

The gene calls are TRBV6-1 and TRBJ1-1; D unclear. The sample consisted of PBMCs. This TCR was sampled from a woman aged 18 to 35 in good health and CMV-seronegative. CDR3 nucleotide sequence: TGTGCCGGTTCCCCCCGGGAAGCCACTGAAGCTTTCTTT. Protein: CAGSPREATEAFF.